The clone carrying this T cell receptor (beta chain) occurred a few times. Its antigen is as yet unknown. Sequencing used cDNA as its template, made by extracting RNA and reverse transcribing it. The assay was immunoSEQ multiplex PCR, and TCRdb's table has in-frame clones only and misses some. The sample lists 100,000 to 150,000 clones, 40% to 55% occurring once. In germline, CDR1 is SGHDN, CDR2 FVKESK. V was trimmed by 0 bases and J by 7 bases, leaving 6 bases between them. This CDR3 region has 13 residues. This record belongs to a study of CD8+ T cells in alopecia areata. Study-level points and caveats: TCR sharing across patients was less clear than in mice, possibly HLA-related.

This TCR derives from a human donor with alopecia areata. The chain uses TRBV14 and TRBJ2-2; D not certain. Source material: NKG2D-low CD8+ T cells sorted from blood. The CDR3 sequence: CASSQEESGELFF. The CDR3, as DNA: TGTGCCAGCAGCCAAGAGGAAAGCGGGGAGCTGTTTTTT.